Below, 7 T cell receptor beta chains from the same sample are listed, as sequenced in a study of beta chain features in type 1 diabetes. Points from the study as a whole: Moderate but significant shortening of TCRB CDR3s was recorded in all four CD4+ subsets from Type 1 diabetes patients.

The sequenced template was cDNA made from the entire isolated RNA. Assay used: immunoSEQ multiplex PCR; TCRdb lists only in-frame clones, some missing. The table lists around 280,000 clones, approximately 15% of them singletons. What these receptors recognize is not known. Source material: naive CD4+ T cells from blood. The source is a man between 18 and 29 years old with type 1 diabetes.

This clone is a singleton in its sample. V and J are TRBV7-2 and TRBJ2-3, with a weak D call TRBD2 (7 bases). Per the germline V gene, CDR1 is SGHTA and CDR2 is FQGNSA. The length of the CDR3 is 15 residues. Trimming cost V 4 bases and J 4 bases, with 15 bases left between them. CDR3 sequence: CASSSAGGRSDTQYF. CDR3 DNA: TGTGCCAGCAGCTCCGCCGGGGGGCGGTCAGATACGCAGTATTTT.

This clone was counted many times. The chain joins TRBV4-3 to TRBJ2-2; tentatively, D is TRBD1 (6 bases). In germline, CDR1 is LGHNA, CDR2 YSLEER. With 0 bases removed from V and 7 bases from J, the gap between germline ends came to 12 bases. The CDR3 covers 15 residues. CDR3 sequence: CASSQDTGSYGELFF. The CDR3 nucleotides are TGCGCCAGCAGCCAAGATACAGGGTCGTACGGGGAGCTGTTTTTT.

DNA for the CDR3: TGTGCCAGCAGCGTTCCCAGGGGGTCGGAGACCCAGTACTTC. It translates to CASSVPRGSETQYF. The chain links TRBV5-4 to TRBJ2-5, with 7 positions matching TRBD1. J lost 5 bases, V lost 4 bases, and 8 bases had no gene match. Germline V gene data show CDR1 as SGHNT and CDR2 as YYREEE (reference sequence). This CDR3 region has 14 residues.

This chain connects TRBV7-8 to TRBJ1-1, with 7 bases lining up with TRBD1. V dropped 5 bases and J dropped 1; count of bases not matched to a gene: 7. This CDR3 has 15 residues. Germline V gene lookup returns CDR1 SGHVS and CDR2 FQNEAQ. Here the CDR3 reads CASSPGQTKNTEAFF. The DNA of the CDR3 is TGTGCCAGCAGCCCGGGACAGACAAAGAACACTGAAGCTTTCTTT.

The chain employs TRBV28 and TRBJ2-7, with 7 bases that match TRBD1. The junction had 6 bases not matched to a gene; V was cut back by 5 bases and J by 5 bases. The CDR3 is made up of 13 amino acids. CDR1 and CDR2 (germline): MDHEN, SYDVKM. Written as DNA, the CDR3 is TGTGCCAGCAGTCGACAGGGTGTAGACGAGCAGTACTTC. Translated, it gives CASSRQGVDEQYF.

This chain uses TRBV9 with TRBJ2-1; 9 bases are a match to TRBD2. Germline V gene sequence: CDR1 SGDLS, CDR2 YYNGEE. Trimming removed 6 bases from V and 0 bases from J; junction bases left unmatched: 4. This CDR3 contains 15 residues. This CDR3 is CASTSGASSYNEQFF. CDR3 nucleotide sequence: TGTGCCAGCACTAGCGGGGCGAGCTCCTACAATGAGCAGTTCTTC.

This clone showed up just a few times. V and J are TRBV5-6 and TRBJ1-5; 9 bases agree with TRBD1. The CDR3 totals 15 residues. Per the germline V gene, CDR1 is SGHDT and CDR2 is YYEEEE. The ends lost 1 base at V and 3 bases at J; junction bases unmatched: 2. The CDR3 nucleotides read TGTGCCAGCAGCTTGTGGGACAGGGTCAATCAGCCCCAGCATTTT. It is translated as CASSLWDRVNQPQHF.